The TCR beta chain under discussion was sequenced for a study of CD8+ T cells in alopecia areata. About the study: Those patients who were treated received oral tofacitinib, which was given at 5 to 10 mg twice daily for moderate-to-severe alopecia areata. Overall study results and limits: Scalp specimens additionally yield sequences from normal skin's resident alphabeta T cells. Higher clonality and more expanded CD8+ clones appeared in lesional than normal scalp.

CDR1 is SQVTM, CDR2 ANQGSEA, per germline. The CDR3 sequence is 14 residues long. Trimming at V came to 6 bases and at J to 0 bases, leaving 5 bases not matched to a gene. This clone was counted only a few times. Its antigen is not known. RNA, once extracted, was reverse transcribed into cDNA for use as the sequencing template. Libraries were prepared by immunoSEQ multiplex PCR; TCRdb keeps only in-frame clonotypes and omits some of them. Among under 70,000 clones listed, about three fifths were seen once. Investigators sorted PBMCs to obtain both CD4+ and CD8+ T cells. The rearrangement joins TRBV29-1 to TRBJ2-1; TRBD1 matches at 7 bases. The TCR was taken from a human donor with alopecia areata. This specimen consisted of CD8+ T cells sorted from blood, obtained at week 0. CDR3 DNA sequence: TGCAGCGTCGATGGGACAGCCTCCTACAATGAGCAGTTCTTC. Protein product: CSVDGTASYNEQFF.